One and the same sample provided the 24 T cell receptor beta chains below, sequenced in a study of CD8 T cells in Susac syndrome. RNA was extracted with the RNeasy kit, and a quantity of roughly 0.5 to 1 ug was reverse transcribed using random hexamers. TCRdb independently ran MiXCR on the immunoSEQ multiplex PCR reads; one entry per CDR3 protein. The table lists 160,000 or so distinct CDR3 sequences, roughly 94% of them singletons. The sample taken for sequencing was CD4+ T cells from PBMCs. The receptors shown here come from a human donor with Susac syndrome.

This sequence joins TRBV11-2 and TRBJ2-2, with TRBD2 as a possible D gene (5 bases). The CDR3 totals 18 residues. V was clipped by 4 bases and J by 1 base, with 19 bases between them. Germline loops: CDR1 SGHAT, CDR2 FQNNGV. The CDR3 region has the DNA TGTGCCAGCAGCTCACGTTCATCGGGGTGGGGGAACACCGGGGAGCTGTTTTTT. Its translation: CASSSRSSGWGNTGELFF. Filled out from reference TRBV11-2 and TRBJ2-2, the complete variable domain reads EAGVAQSPRYKIIEKRQSVAFWCNPISGHATLYWYQQILGQGPKLLIQFQNNGVVDDSQLPKDRFSAERLKGVDSTLKIQPAKLEDSAVYLCASSSRSSGWGNTGELFFGEGSRLTVL.

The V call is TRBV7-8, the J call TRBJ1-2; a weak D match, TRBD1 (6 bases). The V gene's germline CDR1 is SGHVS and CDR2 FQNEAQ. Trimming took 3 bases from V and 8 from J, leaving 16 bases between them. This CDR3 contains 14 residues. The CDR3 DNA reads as TGTGCCAGCAGCTTCGTCCAGGGGAGGCTAGGCTACACCTTC. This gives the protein CASSFVQGRLGYTF.

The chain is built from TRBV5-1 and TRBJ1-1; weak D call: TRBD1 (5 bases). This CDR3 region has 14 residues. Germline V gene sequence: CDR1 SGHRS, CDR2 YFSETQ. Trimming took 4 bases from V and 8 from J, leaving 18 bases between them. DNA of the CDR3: TGCGCCAGCAGCAAAGGGACCGCCAGTGGGGAAGCTTTCTTT. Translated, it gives CASSKGTASGEAFF.

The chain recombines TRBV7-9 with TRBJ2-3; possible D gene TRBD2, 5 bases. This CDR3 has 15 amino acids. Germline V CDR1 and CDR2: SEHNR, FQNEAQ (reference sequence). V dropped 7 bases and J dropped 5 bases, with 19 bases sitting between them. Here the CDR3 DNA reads TGTGCCAGCACCCCCAGGACTGGGGAAGGAGATACGCAGTATTTT. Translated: CASTPRTGEGDTQYF.

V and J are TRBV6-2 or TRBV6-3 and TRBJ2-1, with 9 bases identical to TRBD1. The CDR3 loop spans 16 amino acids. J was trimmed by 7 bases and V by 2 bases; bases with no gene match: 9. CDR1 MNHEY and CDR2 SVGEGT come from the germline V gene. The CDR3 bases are TGTGCCAGCAGTTACGCCGACAGGGGGAAGGTAAATGAGCAGTTCTTC. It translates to CASSYADRGKVNEQFF.

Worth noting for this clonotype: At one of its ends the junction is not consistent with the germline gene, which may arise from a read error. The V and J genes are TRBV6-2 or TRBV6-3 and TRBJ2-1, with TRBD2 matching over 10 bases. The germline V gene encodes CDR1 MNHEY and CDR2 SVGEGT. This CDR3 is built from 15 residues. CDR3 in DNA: TGTGCCAGCAGTCAGCGGGGGGGCTCCCACAATGAGCAGTTCTTC. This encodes CASSQRGGSHNEQFF.

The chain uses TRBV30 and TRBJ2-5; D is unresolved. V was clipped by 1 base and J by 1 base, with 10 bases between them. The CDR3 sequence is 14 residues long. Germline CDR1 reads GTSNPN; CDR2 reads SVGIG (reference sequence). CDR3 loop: CAWSESLSQETQYF. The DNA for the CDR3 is TGTGCCTGGAGTGAGAGCTTAAGCCAAGAGACCCAGTACTTC.

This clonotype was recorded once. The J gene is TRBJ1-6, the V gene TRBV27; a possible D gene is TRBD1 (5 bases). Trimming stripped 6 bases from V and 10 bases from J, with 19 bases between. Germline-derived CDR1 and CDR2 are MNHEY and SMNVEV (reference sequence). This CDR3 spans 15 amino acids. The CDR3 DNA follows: TGTGCCAGCAGAGGGACCCGATTGGGGACGTCACCCCTCCACTTT. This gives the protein CASRGTRLGTSPLHF.

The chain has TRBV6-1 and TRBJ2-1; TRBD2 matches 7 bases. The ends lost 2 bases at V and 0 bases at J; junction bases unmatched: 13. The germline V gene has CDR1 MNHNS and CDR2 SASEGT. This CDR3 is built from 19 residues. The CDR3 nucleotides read TGTGCCAGCAGTGAATCCGCGACTGCTCTAGCGGCCTCCTACAATGAGCAGTTCTTC. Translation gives CASSESATALAASYNEQFF.

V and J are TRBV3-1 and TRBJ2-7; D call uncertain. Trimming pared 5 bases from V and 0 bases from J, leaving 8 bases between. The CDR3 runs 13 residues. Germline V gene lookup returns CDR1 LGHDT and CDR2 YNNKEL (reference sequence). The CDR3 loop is CASSGQSSYEQYF. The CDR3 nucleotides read TGTGCCAGCAGCGGTCAGAGCTCCTACGAGCAGTACTTC.

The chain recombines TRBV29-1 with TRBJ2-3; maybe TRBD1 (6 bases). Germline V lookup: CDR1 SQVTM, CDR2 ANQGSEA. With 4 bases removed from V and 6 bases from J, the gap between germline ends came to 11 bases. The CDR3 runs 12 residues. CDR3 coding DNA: TGCAGCGTTGTTGGGGGCGCCGATACGCAGTATTTT. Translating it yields CSVVGGADTQYF.

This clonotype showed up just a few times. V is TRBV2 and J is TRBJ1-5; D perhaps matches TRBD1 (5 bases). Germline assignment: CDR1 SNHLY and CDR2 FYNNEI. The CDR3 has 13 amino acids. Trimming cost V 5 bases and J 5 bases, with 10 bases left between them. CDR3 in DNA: TGTGCCAGCAGTCCACGAGGGGATCAGCCCCAGCATTTT. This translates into CASSPRGDQPQHF.

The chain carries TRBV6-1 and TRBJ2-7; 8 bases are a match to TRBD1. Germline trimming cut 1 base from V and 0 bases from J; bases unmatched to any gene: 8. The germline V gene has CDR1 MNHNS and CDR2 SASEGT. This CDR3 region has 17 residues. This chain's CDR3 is CASSEGLGQVSSYEQYF. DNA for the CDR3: TGTGCCAGCAGTGAAGGCCTGGGACAGGTGAGCTCCTACGAGCAGTACTTC.

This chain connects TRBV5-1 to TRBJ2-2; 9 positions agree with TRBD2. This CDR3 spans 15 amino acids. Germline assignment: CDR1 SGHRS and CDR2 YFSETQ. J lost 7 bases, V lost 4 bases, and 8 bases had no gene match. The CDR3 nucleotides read TGCGCCAGCAGCCCGGTAGGGACTAGCATCGGGGAGCTGTTTTTT. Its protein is CASSPVGTSIGELFF.

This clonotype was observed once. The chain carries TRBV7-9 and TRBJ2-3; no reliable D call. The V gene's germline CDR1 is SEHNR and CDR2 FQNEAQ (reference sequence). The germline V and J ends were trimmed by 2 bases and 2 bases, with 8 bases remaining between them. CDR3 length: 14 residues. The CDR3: CASSLMATTDTQYF. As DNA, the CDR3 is TGTGCCAGCAGCTTAATGGCCACCACAGATACGCAGTATTTT.

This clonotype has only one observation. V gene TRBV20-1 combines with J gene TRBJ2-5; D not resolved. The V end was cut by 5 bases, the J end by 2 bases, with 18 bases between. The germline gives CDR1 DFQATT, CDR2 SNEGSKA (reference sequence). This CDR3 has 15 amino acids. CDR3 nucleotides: TGCAGTGCTCCAAGCGCTGGGATTAAACAAGAGACCCAGTACTTC. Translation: CSAPSAGIKQETQYF.

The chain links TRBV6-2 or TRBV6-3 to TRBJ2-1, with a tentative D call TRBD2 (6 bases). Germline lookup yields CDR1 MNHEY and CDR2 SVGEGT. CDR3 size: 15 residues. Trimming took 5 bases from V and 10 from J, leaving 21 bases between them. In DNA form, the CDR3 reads TGTGCCAGCAGTCCGGGGGACGGAGTGAAAGGGGAGCAGTTCTTC. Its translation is CASSPGDGVKGEQFF.

The CDR3 is CASQGGGFYNEQFF. The CDR3 region has the DNA TGTGCCAGCCAAGGGGGGGGATTCTACAATGAGCAGTTCTTC. The V gene is TRBV3-1, the J gene TRBJ2-1, with a possible D match to TRBD2 (7 bases). The germline V gene has CDR1 LGHDT and CDR2 YNNKEL (reference sequence). Trimming removed 8 bases at V and 3 bases at J, with 14 bases between. The CDR3 length is 14 residues.

In DNA, the CDR3 is TGTGCCAGCAGCTTCTTTACTAGCACAGATACGCAGTATTTT. It yields the protein CASSFFTSTDTQYF. The V call is TRBV7-3, the J call TRBJ2-3; D not certain. Germline V lookup: CDR1 SGHTA, CDR2 FQGTGA. V was clipped by 3 bases and J by 0 bases, with 7 bases between them. The CDR3 spans 14 residues.

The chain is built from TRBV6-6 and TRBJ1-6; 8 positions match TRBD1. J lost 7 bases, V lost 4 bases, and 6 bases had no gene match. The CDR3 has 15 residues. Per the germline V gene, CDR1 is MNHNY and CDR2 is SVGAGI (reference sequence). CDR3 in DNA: TGTGCCAGCAGTTCGAGACAGGGGTGGAATTCACCCCTCCACTTT. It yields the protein CASSSRQGWNSPLHF.

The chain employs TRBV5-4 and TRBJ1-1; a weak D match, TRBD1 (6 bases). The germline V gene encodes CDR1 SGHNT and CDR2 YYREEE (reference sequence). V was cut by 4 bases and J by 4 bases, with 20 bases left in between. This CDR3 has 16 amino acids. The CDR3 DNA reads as TGTGCCAGCAGCAGGCCCAGGGCAGGGGCGGGCACTGAAGCTTTCTTT. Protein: CASSRPRAGAGTEAFF.

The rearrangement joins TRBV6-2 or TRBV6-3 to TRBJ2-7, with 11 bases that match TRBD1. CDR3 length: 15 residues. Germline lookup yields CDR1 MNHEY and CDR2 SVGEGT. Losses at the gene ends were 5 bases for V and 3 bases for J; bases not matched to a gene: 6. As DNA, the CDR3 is TGTGCCAGCAGTCGGACAGGGGGCGCTTACTACGAGCAGTACTTC. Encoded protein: CASSRTGGAYYEQYF.

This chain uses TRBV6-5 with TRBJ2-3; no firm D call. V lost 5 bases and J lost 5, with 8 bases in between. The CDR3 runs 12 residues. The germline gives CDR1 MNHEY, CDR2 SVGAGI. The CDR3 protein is CASSQLLDTQYF. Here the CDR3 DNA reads TGTGCCAGCAGTCAGTTACTAGATACGCAGTATTTT.

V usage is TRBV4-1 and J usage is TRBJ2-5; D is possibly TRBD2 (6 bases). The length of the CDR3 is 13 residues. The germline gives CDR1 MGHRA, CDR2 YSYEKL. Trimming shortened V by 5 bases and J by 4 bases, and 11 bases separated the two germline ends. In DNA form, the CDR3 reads TGCGCCAGCAGCTTTACTAGCCTAGAGACCCAGTACTTC. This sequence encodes CASSFTSLETQYF.